Listed below are T cell receptor beta chains from one sample, sequenced in a study of blood T cell repertoires in COVID-19. Clones were read by immunoSEQ multiplex PCR, and TCRdb kept only the in-frame ones, dropping some. The sample shows some 220,000 clones, 84% of them seen only once. The sample was peripheral blood. These receptors originate from a man over 45 with active or convalescent COVID-19. The CDR3 runs from the conserved cysteine through the conserved F or W. The D gene is left open where the match is weak. Clone size appears in some rows only: once, few, many, or a class for an expanded clone.

J gene: TRBJ2-1; V gene: TRBV6-2/TRBV6-3; clone size: .; D gene: .; CDR3 DNA: TGTGCCAGCAGTTTCTTCCGGGACACCCAGAGATTCTCCTACAATGAGCAGTTCTTC; CDR3 protein: CASSFFRDTQRFSYNEQFF
J gene: TRBJ1-5; V gene: TRBV5-5; clone size: .; D gene: TRBD1; CDR3 DNA: TGTGCCAGCAGCGCCGGGACAGGGAGGTTTCAGCCCCAGCATTTT; CDR3 protein: CASSAGTGRFQPQHF
J gene: TRBJ2-4; V gene: TRBV25-1; clone size: .; D gene: .; CDR3 DNA: TGTGCCAGCAGTCACCAGGGCGTCAAAAGCATTCAGTACTTC; CDR3 protein: CASSHQGVKSIQYF
J gene: TRBJ2-5; V gene: TRBV7-6; clone size: .; D gene: .; CDR3 DNA: TGTGCCAGCAGCCAGCGGTCACAAATGGTCGGGGAGACCCAGTACTTC; CDR3 protein: CASSQRSQMVGETQYF
J gene: TRBJ2-7; V gene: TRBV5-3; clone size: .; D gene: TRBD2; CDR3 DNA: TGTGCCAGAAGCAATCTAGCGGGAGTCGCCTACGAGCAGTACTTC; CDR3 protein: CARSNLAGVAYEQYF
J gene: TRBJ2-3; V gene: TRBV7-9; clone size: .; D gene: .; CDR3 DNA: TGTGCCAGCAGCCAGGGGACAGATACGCAGTATTTT; CDR3 protein: CASSQGTDTQYF
J gene: TRBJ1-2; V gene: TRBV7-6; clone size: few; D gene: TRBD1; CDR3 DNA: TGTGCCAGCAGCCCAGGACAGGCCATGGAGCTTTATGGCTACACCTTC; CDR3 protein: CASSPGQAMELYGYTF
J gene: TRBJ2-2; V gene: TRBV11-2; clone size: .; D gene: .; CDR3 DNA: TGTGCCAGCCGAGGGCTTTTTGATTTGGGCGGGGAGCTGTTTTTT; CDR3 protein: CASRGLFDLGGELFF
J gene: TRBJ1-3; V gene: TRBV7-3; clone size: .; D gene: .; CDR3 DNA: TGTGCCAGCAGCTTAAATGGTCCACACTCTGGAAACACCATATATTTT; CDR3 protein: CASSLNGPHSGNTIYF
J gene: TRBJ2-5; V gene: TRBV6-5; clone size: .; D gene: .; CDR3 DNA: TGTGCCAGCAGTAAACAGGGACTACAAGAGACCCAGTACTTC; CDR3 protein: CASSKQGLQETQYF
J gene: TRBJ1-5; V gene: TRBV5-1; clone size: .; D gene: .; CDR3 DNA: TGCGCCAGCAGCTTGGGAGGGGAGGGCAATCAGCCCCAGCATTTT; CDR3 protein: CASSLGGEGNQPQHF
J gene: TRBJ1-4; V gene: TRBV14; clone size: few; D gene: .; CDR3 DNA: TGTGCCAGCAGCCGAGAACATAGGCAGGCAACTAATGAAAAACTGTTTTTT; CDR3 protein: CASSREHRQATNEKLFF
J gene: TRBJ2-1; V gene: TRBV4-3; clone size: .; D gene: .; CDR3 DNA: TGCGCCAGCAGCCAAGCGGGGGATCTAGGGCATGAGCAGTTCTTC; CDR3 protein: CASSQAGDLGHEQFF
J gene: TRBJ1-2; V gene: TRBV6-2/TRBV6-3; clone size: .; D gene: .; CDR3 DNA: TGTGCCAGCAGTTACTGGCAGGGCTATGGCTACACCTTC; CDR3 protein: CASSYWQGYGYTF
J gene: TRBJ1-2; V gene: TRBV7-2; clone size: .; D gene: .; CDR3 DNA: TGTGCCAGCAGCTCAAAACAGCCGGGACAACCCGCCCCTCACTATGGCTACACCTTC; CDR3 protein: CASSSKQPGQPAPHYGYTF
J gene: TRBJ2-1; V gene: TRBV5-6; clone size: .; D gene: .; CDR3 DNA: TGTGCCAGCAGCTTGGGGGGGCCGGGCGAGCAGTTCTTC; CDR3 protein: CASSLGGPGEQFF
J gene: TRBJ1-3; V gene: TRBV2; clone size: .; D gene: .; CDR3 DNA: TGTGCCAGCAGGGCCTCTGGAAACACCATATATTTT; CDR3 protein: CASRASGNTIYF
J gene: TRBJ2-1; V gene: TRBV7-2; clone size: .; D gene: TRBD2; CDR3 DNA: TGTGCCAGCAGTTCTAGCGGGGGGTCCTCCTACAATGAGCAGTTCTTC; CDR3 protein: CASSSSGGSSYNEQFF
J gene: TRBJ2-1; V gene: TRBV7-3; clone size: once; D gene: TRBD2; CDR3 DNA: TGTGCCAGCAGCTCCTCCGGGACTAGTATGAATGAGCAGTTCTTC; CDR3 protein: CASSSSGTSMNEQFF
J gene: TRBJ2-1; V gene: TRBV15; clone size: .; D gene: .; CDR3 DNA: TGTGCCACCAGCAGAGATCGGAGTAGCAGTGAGCAGTTCTTC; CDR3 protein: CATSRDRSSSEQFF
J gene: TRBJ2-7; V gene: TRBV4-1; clone size: .; D gene: .; CDR3 DNA: TGCGCCAGCAGCCAAGATACCCTAGTAGGAGCCTACGAGCAGTACTTC; CDR3 protein: CASSQDTLVGAYEQYF
J gene: TRBJ2-7; V gene: TRBV14; clone size: .; D gene: TRBD1; CDR3 DNA: TGTGCCAGCAGCCAAGATTGGCCCTTACGACAGGGTTTTGTGCAGTACTTC; CDR3 protein: CASSQDWPLRQGFVQYF
J gene: TRBJ2-1; V gene: TRBV14; clone size: once; D gene: .; CDR3 DNA: TGTGCCAGCGGACCCGGGGGAGGATACAATGAGCAGTTCTTC; CDR3 protein: CASGPGGGYNEQFF
J gene: TRBJ2-2; V gene: TRBV5-4; clone size: .; D gene: .; CDR3 DNA: TGTGCCAGCAGGCTGAGTGAGAACACCGGGGAGCTGTTTTTT; CDR3 protein: CASRLSENTGELFF
J gene: TRBJ2-1; V gene: TRBV14; clone size: .; D gene: .; CDR3 DNA: TGTGCCAGCAGCCAAGTGGGGGCAGGAGGCTACAATGAGCAGTTCTTC; CDR3 protein: CASSQVGAGGYNEQFF
J gene: TRBJ2-5; V gene: TRBV3-1/TRBV3-2; clone size: .; D gene: TRBD2; CDR3 DNA: TGTGCCAGCGGGGCGACTAGCGGGAGGGGGAAGGGGGAGACCCAGTACTTC; CDR3 protein: CASGATSGRGKGETQYF
J gene: TRBJ2-5; V gene: TRBV28; clone size: .; D gene: .; CDR3 DNA: TGTGCCAGCAGTTTCGTACAAGAGACCCAGTACTTC; CDR3 protein: CASSFVQETQYF
J gene: TRBJ2-1; V gene: TRBV7-2; clone size: once; D gene: TRBD2; CDR3 DNA: TGTGCCAGCAGCGTTACTAGCGGGAGTTGGTACAATGAGCAGTTCTTC; CDR3 protein: CASSVTSGSWYNEQFF
J gene: TRBJ2-1; V gene: TRBV2; clone size: .; D gene: TRBD2; CDR3 DNA: TGTGCCAGCACTCCCGGGGGGAATGAGCAGTTCTTC; CDR3 protein: CASTPGGNEQFF
J gene: TRBJ2-7; V gene: TRBV7-8; clone size: .; D gene: .; CDR3 DNA: TGTGCCAGCAGCTTAAGGGAGGTGAGGGCCTACGAGCAGTACTTC; CDR3 protein: CASSLREVRAYEQYF
J gene: TRBJ1-3; V gene: TRBV5-6; clone size: .; D gene: .; CDR3 DNA: TGTGCCAGCAGCTTGGGGCTAAACAGGGCTGGAAACACCATATATTTT; CDR3 protein: CASSLGLNRAGNTIYF
J gene: TRBJ2-7; V gene: TRBV20-1; clone size: .; D gene: .; CDR3 DNA: TGCAGTGCTAGTGGCCTAGAGTACGAGCAGTACTTC; CDR3 protein: CSASGLEYEQYF
J gene: TRBJ1-6; V gene: TRBV19; clone size: .; D gene: .; CDR3 DNA: TGTGCCAGTAGTACCCGGAGGAGAGATAATTCACCCCTCCACTTT; CDR3 protein: CASSTRRRDNSPLHF
J gene: TRBJ2-5; V gene: TRBV7-9; clone size: once; D gene: .; CDR3 DNA: TGTGCCAGCAGCTTAGTAAGGGGATTCATGGAGACCCAGTACTTC; CDR3 protein: CASSLVRGFMETQYF
J gene: TRBJ2-3; V gene: TRBV20-1; clone size: .; D gene: TRBD2; CDR3 DNA: TGCAGTGCTAGTGGCGGGAGGGTTGCAGATACGCAGTATTTT; CDR3 protein: CSASGGRVADTQYF
J gene: TRBJ2-1; V gene: TRBV19; clone size: .; D gene: .; CDR3 DNA: TGTGCCAGTAGTATTAGGGACTGGACAAATGAGCAGTTCTTC; CDR3 protein: CASSIRDWTNEQFF
J gene: TRBJ1-1; V gene: TRBV9; clone size: .; D gene: .; CDR3 DNA: TGTGCCAGCAGACCTGGGGGGAAAAACACTGAAGCTTTCTTT; CDR3 protein: CASRPGGKNTEAFF
J gene: TRBJ2-1; V gene: TRBV19; clone size: .; D gene: .; CDR3 DNA: TGTGCCAGTAGCTTCCCTAGGGACAAATTCTCCTACAATGAGCAGTTCTTC; CDR3 protein: CASSFPRDKFSYNEQFF
J gene: TRBJ2-1; V gene: TRBV2; clone size: few; D gene: TRBD1; CDR3 DNA: TGTGCCAGCAGTGTCCAACAGGGGATTTACAATGAGCAGTTCTTC; CDR3 protein: CASSVQQGIYNEQFF
J gene: TRBJ1-2; V gene: TRBV5-1; clone size: .; D gene: TRBD1; CDR3 DNA: TGCGCCAGCAGCTTGGGATATCTATACGGGACAGGGAACTATGGCTACACCTTC; CDR3 protein: CASSLGYLYGTGNYGYTF
J gene: TRBJ1-2; V gene: TRBV2; clone size: .; D gene: TRBD1; CDR3 DNA: TGTGCCAGCACCCTACAGGGGAGAGACTATGGCTACACCTTC; CDR3 protein: CASTLQGRDYGYTF
J gene: TRBJ1-2; V gene: TRBV6-5; clone size: .; D gene: .; CDR3 DNA: TGTGCCAGCAGTTACATTCGGCAGGATAAATATGGCTACACCTTC; CDR3 protein: CASSYIRQDKYGYTF
J gene: TRBJ2-7; V gene: TRBV5-1; clone size: .; D gene: .; CDR3 DNA: TGCGCCAGCAGCTTGTATCCGGGTTCCTACGAGCAGTACTTC; CDR3 protein: CASSLYPGSYEQYF
J gene: TRBJ1-4; V gene: TRBV6-6; clone size: .; D gene: .; CDR3 DNA: TGTGCCAGCAGAGAGAGGGGGAGCGACGAAAAACTGTTTTTT; CDR3 protein: CASRERGSDEKLFF
J gene: TRBJ1-1; V gene: TRBV5-1; clone size: once; D gene: .; CDR3 DNA: TGCGCCAGCAGCCCGGAGCGGGGGATAACTGAAGCTTTCTTT; CDR3 protein: CASSPERGITEAFF
J gene: TRBJ1-4; V gene: TRBV20-1; clone size: once; D gene: TRBD1; CDR3 DNA: TGCAGTGCTAGTAGGTGGAAGGGACAGACAACAACTAATGAAAAACTGTTTTTT; CDR3 protein: CSASRWKGQTTTNEKLFF
J gene: TRBJ1-1; V gene: TRBV6-2/TRBV6-3; clone size: once; D gene: TRBD1; CDR3 DNA: TGTGCCAGCAGCGACAGGGGGCTTGGGACTGAAGCTTTCTTT; CDR3 protein: CASSDRGLGTEAFF
J gene: TRBJ1-6; V gene: TRBV5-6; clone size: .; D gene: TRBD1; CDR3 DNA: TGTGCCAGCAGCTTCATGGACAGGGGGCTTTCACCCCTCCACTTT; CDR3 protein: CASSFMDRGLSPLHF
J gene: TRBJ1-2; V gene: TRBV15; clone size: .; D gene: .; CDR3 DNA: TGTGCCACCAGCAGTAACTACGGTGGAGGGGCCTATGGCTACACCTTC; CDR3 protein: CATSSNYGGGAYGYTF
J gene: TRBJ2-3; V gene: TRBV7-3; clone size: .; D gene: .; CDR3 DNA: TGTGCCAGCAGCCGTGGGACTCTTCGGGATACGCAGTATTTT; CDR3 protein: CASSRGTLRDTQYF
J gene: TRBJ2-1; V gene: TRBV6-2/TRBV6-3; clone size: .; D gene: TRBD2; CDR3 DNA: TGTGCCAGCAGTTTAGCGGGAGAGGACAATGAGCAGTTCTTC; CDR3 protein: CASSLAGEDNEQFF
J gene: TRBJ1-1; V gene: TRBV19; clone size: .; D gene: .; CDR3 DNA: TGTGCCAGTAGCCCCCTGGCGGGGGGCGGCACTGAAGCTTTCTTT; CDR3 protein: CASSPLAGGGTEAFF
J gene: TRBJ1-2; V gene: TRBV4-3; clone size: .; D gene: TRBD1; CDR3 DNA: TGCGCCAGCAGCCCGGGACAGGGGAACTATGGCTACACCTTC; CDR3 protein: CASSPGQGNYGYTF